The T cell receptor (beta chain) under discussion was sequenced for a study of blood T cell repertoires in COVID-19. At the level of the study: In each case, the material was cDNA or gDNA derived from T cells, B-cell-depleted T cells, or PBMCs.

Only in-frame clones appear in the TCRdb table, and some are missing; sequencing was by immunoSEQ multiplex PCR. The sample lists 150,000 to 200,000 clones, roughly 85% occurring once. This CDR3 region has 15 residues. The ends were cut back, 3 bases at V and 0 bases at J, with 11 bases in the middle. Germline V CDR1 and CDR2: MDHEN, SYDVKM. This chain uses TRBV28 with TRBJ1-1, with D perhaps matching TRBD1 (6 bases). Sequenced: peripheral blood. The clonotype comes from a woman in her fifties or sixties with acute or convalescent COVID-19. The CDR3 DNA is TGTGCCAGCAGTTTGGGGGGGCAGGTGAACACTGAAGCTTTCTTT. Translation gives CASSLGGQVNTEAFF. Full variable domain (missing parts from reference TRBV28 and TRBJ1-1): DVKVTQSSRYLVKRTGEKVFLECVQDMDHENMFWYRQDPGLGLRLIYFSYDVKMKEKGDIPEGYSVSREKKERFSLILESASTNQTSMYLCASSLGGQVNTEAFFGQGTRLTVV.